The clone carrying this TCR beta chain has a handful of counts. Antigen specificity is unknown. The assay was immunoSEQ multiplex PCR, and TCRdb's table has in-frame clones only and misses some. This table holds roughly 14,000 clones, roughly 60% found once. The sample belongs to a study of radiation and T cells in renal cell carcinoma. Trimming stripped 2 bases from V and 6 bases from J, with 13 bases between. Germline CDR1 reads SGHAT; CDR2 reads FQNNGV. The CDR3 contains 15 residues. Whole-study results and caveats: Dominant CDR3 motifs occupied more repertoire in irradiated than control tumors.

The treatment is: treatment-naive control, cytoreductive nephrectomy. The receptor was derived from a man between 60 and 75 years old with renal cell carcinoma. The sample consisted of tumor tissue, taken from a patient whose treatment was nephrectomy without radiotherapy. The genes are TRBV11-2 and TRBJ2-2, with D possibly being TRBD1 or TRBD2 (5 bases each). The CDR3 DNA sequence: TGTGCCAGCAGCTTACCGGGGACGGCACCCGGGGAGCTGTTTTTT. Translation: CASSLPGTAPGELFF.